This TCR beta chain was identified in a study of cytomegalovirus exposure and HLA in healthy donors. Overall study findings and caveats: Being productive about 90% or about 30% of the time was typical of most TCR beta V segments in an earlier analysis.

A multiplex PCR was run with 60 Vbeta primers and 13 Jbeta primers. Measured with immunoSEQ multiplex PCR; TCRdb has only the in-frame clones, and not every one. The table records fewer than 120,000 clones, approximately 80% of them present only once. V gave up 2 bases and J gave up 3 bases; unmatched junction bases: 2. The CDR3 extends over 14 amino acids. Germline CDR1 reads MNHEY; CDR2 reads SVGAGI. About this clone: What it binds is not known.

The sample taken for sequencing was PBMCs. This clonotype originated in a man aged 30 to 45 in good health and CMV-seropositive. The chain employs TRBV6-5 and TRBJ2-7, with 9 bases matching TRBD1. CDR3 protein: CASSYADRGYEQYF. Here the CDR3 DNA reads TGTGCCAGCAGTTACGCGGACAGGGGCTACGAGCAGTACTTC.